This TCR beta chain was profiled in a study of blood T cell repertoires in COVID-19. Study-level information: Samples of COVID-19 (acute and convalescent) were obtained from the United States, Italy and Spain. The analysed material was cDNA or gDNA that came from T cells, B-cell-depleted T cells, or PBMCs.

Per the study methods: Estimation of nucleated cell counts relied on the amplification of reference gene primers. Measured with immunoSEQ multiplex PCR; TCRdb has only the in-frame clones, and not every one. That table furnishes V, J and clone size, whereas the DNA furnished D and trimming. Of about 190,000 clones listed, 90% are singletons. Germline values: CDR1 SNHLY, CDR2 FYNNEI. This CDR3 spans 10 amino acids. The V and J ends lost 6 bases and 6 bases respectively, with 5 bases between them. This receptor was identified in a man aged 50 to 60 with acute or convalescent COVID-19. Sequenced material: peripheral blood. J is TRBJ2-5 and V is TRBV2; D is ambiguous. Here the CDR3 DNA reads TGTGCCAGCAGGGAGAAGACCCAGTACTTC. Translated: CASREKTQYF.